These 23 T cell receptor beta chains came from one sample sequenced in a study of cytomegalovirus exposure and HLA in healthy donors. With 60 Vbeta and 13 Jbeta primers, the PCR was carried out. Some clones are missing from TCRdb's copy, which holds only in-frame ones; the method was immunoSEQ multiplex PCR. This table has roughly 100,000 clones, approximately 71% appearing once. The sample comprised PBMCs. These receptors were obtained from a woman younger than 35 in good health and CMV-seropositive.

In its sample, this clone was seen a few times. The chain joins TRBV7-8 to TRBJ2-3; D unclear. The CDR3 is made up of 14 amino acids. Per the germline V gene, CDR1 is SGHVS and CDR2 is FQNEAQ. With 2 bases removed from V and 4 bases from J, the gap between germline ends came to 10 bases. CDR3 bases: TGTGCCAGCAGCTTAACGGCACGGGCAGATACGCAGTATTTT. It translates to CASSLTARADTQYF.

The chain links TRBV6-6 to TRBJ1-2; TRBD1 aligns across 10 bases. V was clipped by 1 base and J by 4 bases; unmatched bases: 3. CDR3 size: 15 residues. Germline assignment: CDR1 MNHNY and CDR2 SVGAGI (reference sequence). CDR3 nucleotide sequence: TGTGCCAGCAGTTACTTGGGACAGGGGCCCTATGGCTACACCTTC. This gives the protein CASSYLGQGPYGYTF.

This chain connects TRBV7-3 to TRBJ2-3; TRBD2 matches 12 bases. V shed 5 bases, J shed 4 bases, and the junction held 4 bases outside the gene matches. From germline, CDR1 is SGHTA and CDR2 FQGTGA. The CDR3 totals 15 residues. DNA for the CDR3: TGTGCCAGCAGCGCGACTAGCGGGAGACCAGATACGCAGTATTTT. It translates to CASSATSGRPDTQYF.

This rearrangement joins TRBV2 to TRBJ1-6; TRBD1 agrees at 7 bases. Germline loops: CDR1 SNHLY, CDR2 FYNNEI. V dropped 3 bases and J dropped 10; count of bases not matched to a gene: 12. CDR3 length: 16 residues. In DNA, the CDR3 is TGTGCCAGCAGTGAGGACGCGGCGGACAGGACCTCACCCCTCCACTTT. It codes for CASSEDAADRTSPLHF.

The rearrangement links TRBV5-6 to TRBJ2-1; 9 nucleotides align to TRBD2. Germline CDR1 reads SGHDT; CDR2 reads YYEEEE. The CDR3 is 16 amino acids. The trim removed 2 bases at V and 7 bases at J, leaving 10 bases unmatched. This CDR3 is CASSFLGAGGRNEQFF. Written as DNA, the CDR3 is TGTGCCAGCAGCTTCCTGGGAGCGGGAGGACGGAATGAGCAGTTCTTC.

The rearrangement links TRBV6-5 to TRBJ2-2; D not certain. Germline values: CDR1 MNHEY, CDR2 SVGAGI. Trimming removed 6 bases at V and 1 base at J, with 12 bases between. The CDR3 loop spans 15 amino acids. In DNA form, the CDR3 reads TGTGCCAGCAGAGATGACACCAAGAACACCGGGGAGCTGTTTTTT. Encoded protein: CASRDDTKNTGELFF.

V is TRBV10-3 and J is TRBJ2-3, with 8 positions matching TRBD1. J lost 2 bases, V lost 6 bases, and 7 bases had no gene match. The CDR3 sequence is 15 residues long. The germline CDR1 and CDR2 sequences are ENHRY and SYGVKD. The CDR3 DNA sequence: TGTGCCATCAGCCCGGACAGGGCCTTCACAGATACGCAGTATTTT. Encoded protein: CAISPDRAFTDTQYF.

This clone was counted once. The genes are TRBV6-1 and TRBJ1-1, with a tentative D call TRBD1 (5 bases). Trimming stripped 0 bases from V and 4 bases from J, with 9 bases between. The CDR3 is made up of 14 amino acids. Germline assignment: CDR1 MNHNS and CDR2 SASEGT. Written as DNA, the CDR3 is TGTGCCAGCAGTGAAGCGCTCAGGGCCACTGAAGCTTTCTTT. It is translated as CASSEALRATEAFF.

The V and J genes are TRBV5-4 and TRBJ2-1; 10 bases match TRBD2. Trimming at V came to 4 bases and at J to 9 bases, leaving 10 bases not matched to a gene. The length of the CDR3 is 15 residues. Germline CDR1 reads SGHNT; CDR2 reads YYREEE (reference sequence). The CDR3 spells CASSAKREGRGEQFF. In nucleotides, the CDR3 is TGTGCCAGCAGCGCAAAGCGGGAGGGCCGGGGTGAGCAGTTCTTC.

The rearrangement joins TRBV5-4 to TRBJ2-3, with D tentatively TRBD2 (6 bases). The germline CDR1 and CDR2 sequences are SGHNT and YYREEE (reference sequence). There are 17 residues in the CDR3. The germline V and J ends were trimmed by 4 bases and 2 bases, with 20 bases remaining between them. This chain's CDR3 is CASSQEPAGLLTDTQYF. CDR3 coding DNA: TGTGCCAGCAGCCAGGAACCCGCGGGGCTACTCACAGATACGCAGTATTTT. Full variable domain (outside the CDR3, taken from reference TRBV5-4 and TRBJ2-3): ETGVTQSPTHLIKTRGQQVTLRCSSQSGHNTVSWYQQALGQGPQFIFQYYREEENGRGNFPPRFSGLQFPNYSSELNVNALELDDSALYLCASSQEPAGLLTDTQYFGPGTRLTVL.

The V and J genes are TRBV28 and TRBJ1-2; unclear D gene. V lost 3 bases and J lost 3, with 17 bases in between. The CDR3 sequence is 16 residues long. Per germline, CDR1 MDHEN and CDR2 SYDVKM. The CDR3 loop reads CASSFRRIGRDYGYTF. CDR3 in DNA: TGTGCCAGCAGTTTCCGGAGGATAGGGCGCGACTATGGCTACACCTTC.

In nucleotides, the CDR3 is TGCGCCAGTTCAGAGGGGGGGTTGGGGCTGTACGAGCAGTACTTC. This codes for CASSEGGLGLYEQYF. The J gene is TRBJ2-7, the V gene TRBV4-3, with TRBD2 as a possible D gene (7 bases). V lost 9 bases and J 4 bases, leaving 22 bases between the germline ends. Germline V gene sequence: CDR1 LGHNA, CDR2 YSLEER. The CDR3 has 15 amino acids.

In DNA, the CDR3 is TGTGCCAGCAGCCCCTATCAGGGGATGAACACTGAAGCTTTCTTT. Translated, it gives CASSPYQGMNTEAFF. The V gene is TRBV11-2, the J gene TRBJ1-1, with a weak D call TRBD1 (6 bases). The V end was cut by 5 bases, the J end by 0 bases, with 13 bases between. From germline, CDR1 is SGHAT and CDR2 FQNNGV. The CDR3 length is 15 residues.

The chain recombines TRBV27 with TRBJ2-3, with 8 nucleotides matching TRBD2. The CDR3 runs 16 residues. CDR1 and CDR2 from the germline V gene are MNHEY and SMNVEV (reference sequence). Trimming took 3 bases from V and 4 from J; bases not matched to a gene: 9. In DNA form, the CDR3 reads TGTGCCAGCAGTTTCAAATCGGGAGGGTTGCCAGATACGCAGTATTTT. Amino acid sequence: CASSFKSGGLPDTQYF.

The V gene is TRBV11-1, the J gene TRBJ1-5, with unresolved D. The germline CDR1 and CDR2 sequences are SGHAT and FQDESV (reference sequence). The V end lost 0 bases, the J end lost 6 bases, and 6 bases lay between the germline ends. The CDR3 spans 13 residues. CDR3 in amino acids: CASSLAAGQPQHF. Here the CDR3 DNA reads TGTGCCAGCAGCTTAGCGGCGGGTCAGCCCCAGCATTTT. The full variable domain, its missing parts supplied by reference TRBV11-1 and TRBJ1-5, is EAEVAQSPRYKITEKSQAVAFWCDPISGHATLYWYRQILGQGPELLVQFQDESVVDDSQLPKDRFSAERLKGVDSTLKIQPAELGDSAMYLCASSLAAGQPQHFGDGTRLSIL.

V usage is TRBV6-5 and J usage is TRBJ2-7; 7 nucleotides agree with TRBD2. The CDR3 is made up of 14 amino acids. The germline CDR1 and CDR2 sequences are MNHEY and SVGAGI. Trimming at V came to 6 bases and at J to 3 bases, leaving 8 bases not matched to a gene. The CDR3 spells CASRAGTILYEQYF. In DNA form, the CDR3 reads TGTGCCAGCAGGGCCGGGACTATACTCTACGAGCAGTACTTC.

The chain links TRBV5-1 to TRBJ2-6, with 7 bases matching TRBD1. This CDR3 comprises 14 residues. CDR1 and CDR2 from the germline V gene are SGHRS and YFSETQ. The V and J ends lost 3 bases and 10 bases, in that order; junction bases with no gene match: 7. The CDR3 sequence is CASSWGQNKNVLTF. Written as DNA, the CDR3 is TGCGCCAGCAGCTGGGGACAGAATAAGAACGTCCTGACTTTC.

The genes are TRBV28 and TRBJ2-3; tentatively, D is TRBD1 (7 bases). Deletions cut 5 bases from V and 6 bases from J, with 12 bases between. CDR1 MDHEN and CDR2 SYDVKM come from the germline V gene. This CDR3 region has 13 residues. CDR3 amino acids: CASSPGGPDTQYF. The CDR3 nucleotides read TGTGCCAGCAGTCCAGGGGGGCCTGATACGCAGTATTTT.

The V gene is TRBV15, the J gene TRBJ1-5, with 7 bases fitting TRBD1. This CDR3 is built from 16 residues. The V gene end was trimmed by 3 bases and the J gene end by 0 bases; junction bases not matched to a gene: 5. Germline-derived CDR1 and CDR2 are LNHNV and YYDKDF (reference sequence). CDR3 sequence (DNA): TGTGCCACCAGCAGGGGGACAGAATATAGCAATCAGCCCCAGCATTTT. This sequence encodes CATSRGTEYSNQPQHF.

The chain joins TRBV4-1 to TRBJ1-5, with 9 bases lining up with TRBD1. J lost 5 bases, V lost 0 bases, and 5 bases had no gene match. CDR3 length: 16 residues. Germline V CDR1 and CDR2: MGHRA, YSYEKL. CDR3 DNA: TGCGCCAGCAGCCAAGATTGGGGACAGGGATATCAGCCCCAGCATTTT. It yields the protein CASSQDWGQGYQPQHF.

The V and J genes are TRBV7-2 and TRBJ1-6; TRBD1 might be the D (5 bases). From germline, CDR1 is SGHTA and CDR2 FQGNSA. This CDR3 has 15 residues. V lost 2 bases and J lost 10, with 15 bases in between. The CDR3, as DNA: TGTGCCAGCAGCTTATCCCAGGGTATAGGATCACCCCTCCACTTT. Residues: CASSLSQGIGSPLHF.

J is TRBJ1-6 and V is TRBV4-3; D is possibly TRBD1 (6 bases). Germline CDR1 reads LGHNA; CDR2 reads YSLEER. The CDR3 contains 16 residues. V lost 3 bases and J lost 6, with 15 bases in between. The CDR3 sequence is CASSHPRGYRNSPLHF. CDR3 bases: TGCGCCAGCAGCCACCCCAGGGGCTATCGTAATTCACCCCTCCACTTT.

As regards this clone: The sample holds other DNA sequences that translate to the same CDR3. Here the CDR3 reads CASSLGQGNYGYTF. CDR3 sequence (DNA): TGTGCCAGCAGTTTAGGGCAGGGTAACTATGGCTACACCTTC. The chain couples TRBV28 to TRBJ1-2; D is possibly TRBD1 (5 bases). This CDR3 is built from 14 residues. The ends were cut back, 2 bases at V and 1 base at J, with 8 bases in the middle. CDR1 and CDR2 from the germline V gene are MDHEN and SYDVKM.